This entry describes one T cell receptor beta chain. The data originate from a study of blood T cell repertoires in COVID-19. Germline V gives CDR1 SEHNR, CDR2 FQNEAQ (reference sequence). V was pared by 1 base and J by 3 bases, with 9 bases between. The CDR3 sequence is 15 residues long. TCRdb keeps only in-frame clones here, not all; method: immunoSEQ multiplex PCR. The sample has approximately 150,000 clones, approximately 85% seen once. Sequences were obtained from peripheral blood. The receptor's source is a human donor with acute or convalescent COVID-19. The donor label of this sample is uncertain. The chain employs TRBV7-9 and TRBJ2-2; weak D call: TRBD2 (5 bases). CDR3 DNA sequence: TGTGCCAGCAGCTTAGTCACAGCGGACACCGGGGAGCTGTTTTTT. Translating gives CASSLVTADTGELFF.